These T cell receptor beta chains were read from a single sample in a study of breast tumors, draining lymph nodes, adjacent tissues. One entry per CDR3 protein results from TCRdb running MiXCR on the multiplex PCR reads. Of about 200,000 distinct CDR3 sequences in the sample, less than 40% were seen once. Sequencing was performed on axillary lymph node tissue. These receptors were collected from a female donor with breast cancer. Some clones in this sample may be carry-over from other donors' samples. Each CDR3 is given with its conserved first and last residue. Each record gives: CDR3 protein, CDR3 DNA, clone size, V gene, D gene, J gene. D genes are given only for firm matches. Some rows have no size entry. The others give once, few or many, or a class for an expanded clone.

CDR3aa: CASSLGGQELNYGYTF
CDR3nt: TGTGCCAGCAGCTTAGGGGGACAGGAACTAAACTATGGCTACACCTTC
abundance: many
v_gene: TRBV7-9
d_gene: TRBD1
j_gene: TRBJ1-2

CDR3aa: CASGPDVYLAGGSSYNEQFF
CDR3nt: TGCGCCAGCGGCCCGGATGTTTATCTAGCGGGGGGTAGCTCCTACAATGAGCAGTTCTTC
abundance: .
v_gene: TRBV5-1
d_gene: TRBD2
j_gene: TRBJ2-1

CDR3aa: CAISPAGGGYEQYF
CDR3nt: TGTGCCATCAGTCCCGCGGGAGGGGGCTACGAGCAGTACTTC
abundance: many
v_gene: TRBV10-3
d_gene: TRBD2
j_gene: TRBJ2-7

CDR3aa: CAGSLVVGSYGYTF
CDR3nt: TGTGCCGGCAGCTTAGTGGTAGGGAGCTATGGCTACACCTTC
abundance: .
v_gene: TRBV7-9
d_gene: .
j_gene: TRBJ1-2

CDR3aa: CASSLTGLGQGDTDTQYF
CDR3nt: TGTGCCAGCAGCTTAACAGGGTTGGGACAGGGGGACACAGATACGCAGTATTTT
abundance: .
v_gene: TRBV7-9
d_gene: TRBD1
j_gene: TRBJ2-3

CDR3aa: CATRKSGGLAEQNTGELFF
CDR3nt: TGTGCCACCCGTAAGAGTGGAGGACTAGCGGAGCAAAACACCGGGGAGCTGTTTTTT
abundance: many
v_gene: TRBV7-8
d_gene: TRBD2
j_gene: TRBJ2-2

CDR3aa: CASSPDWRGEQYF
CDR3nt: TGTGCCAGCAGCCCAGACTGGAGAGGCGAGCAGTACTTC
abundance: many
v_gene: TRBV7-8
d_gene: .
j_gene: TRBJ2-7

CDR3aa: CATSDFEGGQGAVETQYF
CDR3nt: TGTGCCACCAGTGATTTCGAAGGTGGACAGGGGGCCGTAGAGACCCAGTACTTC
abundance: many
v_gene: TRBV24-1
d_gene: TRBD1
j_gene: TRBJ2-5

CDR3aa: CASSLADQETQYF
CDR3nt: TGTGCCAGCAGCTTAGCCGACCAAGAGACCCAGTACTTC
abundance: many
v_gene: TRBV7-9
d_gene: .
j_gene: TRBJ2-5

CDR3aa: CSARGGTGSANEKLFF
CDR3nt: TGCAGTGCTAGAGGGGGGACGGGGAGCGCTAATGAAAAACTGTTTTTT
abundance: .
v_gene: TRBV20-1
d_gene: .
j_gene: TRBJ1-4

CDR3aa: CASSPTHVGPLLSF
CDR3nt: TGTGCCAGCAGCCCCACCCATGTCGGCCCCCTACTCTCCTTC
abundance: many
v_gene: TRBV7-6
d_gene: .
j_gene: TRBJ1-2

CDR3aa: CASSPGDRWEKLFF
CDR3nt: TGTGCCAGCTCACCCGGGGACAGGTGGGAAAAACTGTTTTTT
abundance: .
v_gene: TRBV18
d_gene: TRBD1
j_gene: TRBJ1-4

CDR3aa: CASRAGHSNTGELFF
CDR3nt: TGTGCCAGCAGGGCGGGACACTCGAACACCGGGGAGCTGTTTTTT
abundance: many
v_gene: TRBV6-5
d_gene: .
j_gene: TRBJ2-2

CDR3aa: CSARRTGTQTQYF
CDR3nt: TGCAGTGCTAGAAGGACAGGGACCCAGACCCAGTACTTC
abundance: .
v_gene: TRBV20-1
d_gene: TRBD1
j_gene: TRBJ2-5

CDR3aa: CASSLARVMNTEAFF
CDR3nt: TGTGCCAGCAGCTTAGCAAGAGTGATGAACACTGAAGCTTTCTTT
abundance: .
v_gene: TRBV7-8
d_gene: .
j_gene: TRBJ1-1